This TCR beta chain was observed in a study of blood T cell repertoires in COVID-19. The CDR3 runs 16 residues. After removal of 0 bases from V and 8 bases from J, the junction contained 12 bases not matched to a gene. CDR1 is MGHRA, CDR2 YSYEKL, per germline. The method was immunoSEQ multiplex PCR; TCRdb's version includes in-frame clones alone and lacks a portion of them. The table includes over 150,000 clones, nearly 80% detected once. This clonotype originated in a woman in her 70s with acute or convalescent COVID-19. The specimen was peripheral blood. The V and J genes are TRBV4-1 and TRBJ1-2; 7 bases line up with TRBD1. CDR3 sequence reads: CASSQDLYGDSWGYTF. CDR3 nucleotide sequence: TGCGCCAGCAGCCAAGATCTGTATGGGGACAGTTGGGGCTACACCTTC.